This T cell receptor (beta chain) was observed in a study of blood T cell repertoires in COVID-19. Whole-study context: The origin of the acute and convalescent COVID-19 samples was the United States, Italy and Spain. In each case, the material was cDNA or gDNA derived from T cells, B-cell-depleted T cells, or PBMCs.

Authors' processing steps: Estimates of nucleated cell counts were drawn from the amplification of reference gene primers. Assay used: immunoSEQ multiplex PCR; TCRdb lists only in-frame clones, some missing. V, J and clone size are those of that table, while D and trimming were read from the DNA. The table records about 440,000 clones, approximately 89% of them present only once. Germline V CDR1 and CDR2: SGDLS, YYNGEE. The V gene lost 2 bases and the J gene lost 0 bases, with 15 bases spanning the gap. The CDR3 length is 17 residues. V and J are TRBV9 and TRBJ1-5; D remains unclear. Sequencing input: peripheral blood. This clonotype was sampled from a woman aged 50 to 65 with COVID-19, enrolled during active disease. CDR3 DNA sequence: TGTGCCAGCAGCGTCCTGCGAAAAGCTTATAGCAATCAGCCCCAGCATTTT. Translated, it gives CASSVLRKAYSNQPQHF.